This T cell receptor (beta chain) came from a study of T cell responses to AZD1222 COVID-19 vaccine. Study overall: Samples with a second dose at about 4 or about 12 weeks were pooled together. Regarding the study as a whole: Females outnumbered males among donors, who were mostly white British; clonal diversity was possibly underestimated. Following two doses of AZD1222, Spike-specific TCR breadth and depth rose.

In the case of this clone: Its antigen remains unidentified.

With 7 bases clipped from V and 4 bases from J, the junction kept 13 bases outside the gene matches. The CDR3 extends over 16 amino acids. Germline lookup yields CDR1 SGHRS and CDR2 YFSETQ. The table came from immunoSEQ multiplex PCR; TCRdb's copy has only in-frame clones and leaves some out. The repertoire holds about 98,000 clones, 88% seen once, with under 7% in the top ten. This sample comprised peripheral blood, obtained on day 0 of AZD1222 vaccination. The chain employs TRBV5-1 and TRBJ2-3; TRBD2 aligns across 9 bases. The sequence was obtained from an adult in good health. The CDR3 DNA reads TGCGCCAGCTCGTATACCTTAGCGGGAGTTGCAGATACGCAGTATTTT. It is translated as CASSYTLAGVADTQYF.